This TCR beta chain emerged from a study of cytomegalovirus exposure and HLA in healthy donors. Study-wide context: Early on, a data release was issued that held 80 million to 90 million unique TCRs from HLA-typed donors.

This clone was counted a single time. Its matching antigen is unknown. It was with 60 Vbeta and 13 Jbeta primers that the PCR ran. Assay: immunoSEQ multiplex PCR; the TCRdb copy retains only in-frame clones and omits some. The sample yields roughly 250,000 clones, about 80% seen once. Study observations and caveats: TCR beta V- and J-gene trimming, according to a later analysis, was linked to a missense DCLRE1C variant. With high specificity and sensitivity, the classifier reportedly diagnosed cytomegalovirus status.

After removal of 3 bases from V and 4 bases from J, the junction contained 2 bases not matched to a gene. The CDR3 covers 14 residues. Germline values: CDR1 MNHNS, CDR2 SASEGT. The source is a girl aged 2 to 10 in good health and CMV-seronegative. The chain links TRBV6-1 to TRBJ1-5; 8 positions match TRBD1. Sequenced: PBMCs. CDR3 amino acids: CASSDRTGNQPQHF. CDR3 DNA sequence: TGTGCCAGCAGTGACCGGACAGGGAATCAGCCCCAGCATTTT.